Each of the 18 T cell receptor beta chains below was sequenced from the same sample in a study of blood T cells in healthy people across ages (dated by TCRdb to the mid-2010s). Library preparation used 5' RACE. The instrument was an Illumina HiSeq 2500. A second about 6 to 11 cycle PCR used a sample-barcoded 5' primer and a J-beta primer mix. TCRdb reworked the public reads: Q25 trimming with fastp, MiXCR clone assembly, productive beta chains retained. Each record represents a unique CDR3 protein, reported with the most common genes and DNA among its rows. For this sample there are approximately 350,000 distinct CDR3 sequences; 45% to 60% appear just once. Jointly, the top ten make up approximately 51% of the sample. The material sequenced was blood. These receptors came from a man in his 60s in good health.

This clonotype was seen a handful of times. The chain combines TRBV29-1 with TRBJ1-1; D remains unclear. Deletions cut 6 bases from V and 2 bases from J, with 13 bases between. This CDR3 has 13 amino acids. Germline-derived CDR1 and CDR2 are SQVTM and ANQGSEA. The CDR3: CSVFFLRNTEAFF. As DNA, the CDR3 is TGCAGCGTCTTTTTCTTGAGAAACACTGAAGCTTTCTTT.

CDR3 protein: CASSPLRDRSTDTQYF. In DNA, the CDR3 is TGTGCCAGCAGCCCTCTCCGGGACCGAAGCACAGATACGCAGTATTTT. The chain combines TRBV27 with TRBJ2-3; D possibly matches TRBD1 or TRBD2 (5 bases each). Germline V CDR1 and CDR2: MNHEY, SMNVEV (reference sequence). The ends were cut back, 6 bases at V and 0 bases at J, with 16 bases in the middle. This CDR3 has 16 residues.

This rearrangement joins TRBV13 to TRBJ1-1; no definite D call. Germline assignment: CDR1 PRHDT and CDR2 FYEKMQ (reference sequence). This CDR3 is 12 amino acids long. Trimming stripped 3 bases from V and 8 bases from J, with 10 bases between. CDR3 coding DNA: TGTGCCAGCAGCTTGTGGGCCAGGGAAGCTTTCTTT. It is translated as CASSLWAREAFF.

The table lists this clonotype with a few counts. The chain is built from TRBV6-6 and TRBJ2-7; no clear D. The CDR3 extends over 14 amino acids. Trimming took 6 bases from V and 0 from J, leaving 12 bases between them. CDR1 is MNHNY, CDR2 SVGAGI, per germline (reference sequence). The CDR3 protein is CASSSADSSYEQYF. CDR3 DNA sequence: TGTGCCAGCAGCTCTGCAGATAGCTCCTACGAGCAGTACTTC.

The chain joins TRBV2 to TRBJ1-1, with D tentatively TRBD1 (5 bases). The CDR3 loop spans 13 amino acids. Trimming stripped 7 bases from V and 4 bases from J, with 13 bases between. CDR1 is SNHLY and CDR2 is FYNNEI in the germline V gene. The CDR3 DNA is TGTGCCAGCAAATCGCAGGGTTCCACTGAAGCTTTCTTT. Its protein is CASKSQGSTEAFF.

The rearrangement uses TRBV29-1 and TRBJ2-7; no firm D call. CDR3 length equals 13 residues. V was cut by 6 bases and J by 3 bases, with 15 bases left in between. Per germline, CDR1 SQVTM and CDR2 ANQGSEA. The CDR3 nucleotides read TGCAGCGTGAAAGGGCCATACGGCTACGAGCAGTACTTC. As protein: CSVKGPYGYEQYF.

The chain combines TRBV21-1 with TRBJ1-4; TRBD1, the D gene given by the table, was not confirmed from the DNA. TRBV21-1 is a pseudogene segment. The CDR3 covers 16 residues. The DNA for the CDR3 is TGTGCCAACAGCAAAAAGGGGGGACCCGAAGACGAAAAACTGTTTTTT. Its translation: CANSKKGGPEDEKLFF.

This chain connects TRBV5-1 to TRBJ2-7, with 9 bases that match TRBD1. With 2 bases clipped from V and 1 base from J, the junction kept 4 bases outside the gene matches. This CDR3 contains 15 residues. Germline-derived CDR1 and CDR2 are SGHRS and YFSETQ. Written as DNA, the CDR3 is TGCGCCAGCAGCTTCGGGACAGGGAATTCCTACGAGCAGTACTTC. The encoded protein is CASSFGTGNSYEQYF. The full variable domain, completed using reference TRBV5-1 and TRBJ2-7, is KAGVTQTPRYLIKTRGQQVTLSCSPISGHRSVSWYQQTPGQGLQFLFEYFSETQRNKGNFPGRFSGRQFSNSRSEMNVSTLELGDSALYLCASSFGTGNSYEQYFGPGTRLTVT.

The rearrangement joins TRBV20-1 to TRBJ2-1, with a weak D call TRBD2 (6 bases). The CDR3 loop spans 15 amino acids. Trimming pared 3 bases from V and 4 bases from J, leaving 16 bases between. Germline V gene lookup returns CDR1 DFQATT and CDR2 SNEGSKA (reference sequence). CDR3 in DNA: TGCAGTGCTAGCCGGCTAGCGAGCCTTTACAATGAGCAGTTCTTC. Protein product: CSASRLASLYNEQFF.

This chain links TRBV10-3 with TRBJ2-7; D is possibly TRBD1 (7 bases). The CDR3 totals 13 residues. V was clipped by 4 bases and J by 3 bases, with 10 bases between them. The V gene's germline CDR1 is ENHRY and CDR2 SYGVKD. CDR3 bases: TGTGCCATCAGTGGACAGGGAGGCTACGAGCAGTACTTC. This codes for CAISGQGGYEQYF.

The V and J genes are TRBV20-1 and TRBJ2-3, with TRBD1 identical over 10 bases. The germline gives CDR1 DFQATT, CDR2 SNEGSKA (reference sequence). The CDR3 is made up of 15 amino acids. Trimming cost V 5 bases and J 2 bases; bases outside gene matches: 7. CDR3 region: CSASRQGALTDTQYF. DNA for the CDR3: TGCAGTGCTTCCCGACAGGGGGCCCTCACAGATACGCAGTATTTT.

The gene calls are TRBV14 and TRBJ2-3; unclear D gene. Germline V lookup: CDR1 SGHDN, CDR2 FVKESK. The CDR3 totals 15 residues. Trimming took 0 bases from V and 2 from J, leaving 9 bases between them. The CDR3: CASSQDNIHTDTQYF. CDR3 DNA sequence: TGTGCCAGCAGCCAAGATAATATCCACACAGATACGCAGTATTTT.

A note on this clonotype: Germline and junction disagree at one end, which may indicate a read error. V gene TRBV28 combines with J gene TRBJ1-5; D remains unclear. Germline assignment: CDR1 MDHEN and CDR2 SYDVKM. The CDR3 runs 16 residues. The CDR3, as DNA: TGTGCCAGCAGTTTTTCGGGTCGTGATAGCGATCAGCCCCAGCATTTT. It codes for CASSFSGRDSDQPQHF.

The chain combines TRBV20-1 with TRBJ2-1; D is uncertain. The CDR3 covers 13 residues. The germline gives CDR1 DFQATT, CDR2 SNEGSKA (reference sequence). Trimming took off 1 base at V and 4 bases at J, with 8 bases between the two ends. The CDR3 nucleotides are TGCAGTGCTAGAGGGGCCGCGTACAATGAGCAGTTCTTC. Translated: CSARGAAYNEQFF.

This clonotype was detected only a few times. This chain connects TRBV20-1 to TRBJ2-3, with D possibly TRBD2 on 7 matching bases. The CDR3 sequence is 13 residues long. Germline V CDR1 and CDR2: DFQATT, SNEGSKA (reference sequence). Trimming took off 3 bases at V and 2 bases at J, with 9 bases between the two ends. For the CDR3, the DNA is TGCAGTGCTAGGGGGGGGCACACAGATACGCAGTATTTT. Protein sequence: CSARGGHTDTQYF.

The genes are TRBV24-1 and TRBJ2-7, with 10 bases aligning to TRBD1. The DNA end favors TRBJ2-5, so the J call may be wrong. The germline gives CDR1 KGHDR, CDR2 SFDVKD. CDR3 length: 16 residues. The chain's CDR3 is CATSKPDRGPGETQYF. The CDR3 nucleotides read TGTGCCACCAGCAAACCCGACAGGGGGCCAGGAGAGACCCAGTACTTC.

Worth noting for this clonotype: A much larger clonotype is one base distant, so this may be a read error. This sequence joins TRBV7-8 and TRBJ1-2; D gene unclear. V lost 5 bases and J lost 4, with 14 bases in between. The germline CDR1 and CDR2 sequences are SGHVS and FQNEAQ. The CDR3 is 14 amino acids. CDR3 amino acids: CASSVGVGAYGYTF. CDR3 DNA: TGTGCCAGCAGCGTAGGAGTCGGCGCCTATGGCTACACCTTC.

The J gene is TRBJ2-1, the V gene TRBV12-3 or TRBV12-4; D remains ambiguous. The CDR3 totals 16 residues. Trimming removed 2 bases at V and 3 bases at J, with 14 bases between. The CDR3 reads CASSLPGGTLYNEQFF. CDR3 nucleotides: TGTGCCAGCAGTTTACCGGGCGGAACCCTCTACAATGAGCAGTTCTTC.